A single sample gave rise to the 6 T cell receptor beta chains below, sequenced in a study of blood T cell repertoires in COVID-19. The method was immunoSEQ multiplex PCR; TCRdb's version includes in-frame clones alone and lacks a portion of them. The sample has nearly 25,000 clones, 89% seen once; the top ten hold over 9.5%. The sample comprised peripheral blood. Receptors originate from a man between 65 and 80 years old with acute or convalescent COVID-19.

The genes are TRBV27 and TRBJ2-1, with TRBD1 matching 9 bases. The CDR3 is 20 amino acids. Germline trimming cut 4 bases from V and 0 bases from J; bases unmatched to any gene: 16. Germline V CDR1 and CDR2: MNHEY, SMNVEV (reference sequence). As DNA, the CDR3 is TGTGCCAGCAGTTGGGTTAAGGACAGGGGACTCCTGAGCTCCTACAATGAGCAGTTCTTC. As protein: CASSWVKDRGLLSSYNEQFF.

The chain joins TRBV7-6 to TRBJ2-1; the D is unclear. This CDR3 has 12 amino acids. Germline CDR1 reads SGHVS; CDR2 reads FNYEAQ. The V and J ends lost 4 bases and 6 bases respectively, with 7 bases between them. The CDR3 nucleotides read TGTGCCAGCAGCTCCAGTGGCAATGAGCAGTTCTTC. It specifies CASSSSGNEQFF.

CDR3 sequence (DNA): TGCGCCAGCAGCTTGAACGGGGGCACAGATACGCAGTATTTT. It is translated as CASSLNGGTDTQYF. The V call is TRBV5-1, the J call TRBJ2-3; TRBD2 is a possible D gene (5 bases). CDR1 and CDR2 from the germline V gene are SGHRS and YFSETQ. V lost 1 base, J lost 1 base, and 7 bases lay in between. There are 14 residues in the CDR3. Filled out from reference TRBV5-1 and TRBJ2-3, the complete variable domain reads KAGVTQTPRYLIKTRGQQVTLSCSPISGHRSVSWYQQTPGQGLQFLFEYFSETQRNKGNFPGRFSGRQFSNSRSEMNVSTLELGDSALYLCASSLNGGTDTQYFGPGTRLTVL.

The V and J genes are TRBV25-1 and TRBJ2-7, with 7 bases that match TRBD1. Germline trimming cut 4 bases from V and 2 bases from J; bases unmatched to any gene: 5. This CDR3 comprises 14 residues. The germline V gene encodes CDR1 MGHDK and CDR2 SYGVNS. DNA for the CDR3: TGTGCCAGCAGTGCTCGACAGGGCCCCTACGAGCAGTACTTC. This sequence encodes CASSARQGPYEQYF.

The chain uses TRBV27 and TRBJ2-7; TRBD2 is a possible D gene (6 bases). This CDR3 contains 16 residues. V gave up 0 bases and J gave up 2 bases, with 14 bases separating them. Germline CDR1 and CDR2: MNHEY and SMNVEV (reference sequence). Here the CDR3 reads CASSLSRAEGPYEQYF. The CDR3 coding sequence is TGTGCCAGCAGTTTATCGAGAGCGGAGGGGCCCTACGAGCAGTACTTC.

The chain links TRBV4-2 to TRBJ1-6, with a weak D call TRBD1 (6 bases). Germline-derived CDR1 and CDR2 are LGHNA and YNFKEQ. With 1 base removed from V and 4 bases from J, the gap between germline ends came to 11 bases. This CDR3 spans 16 amino acids. The chain's CDR3 is CASSQALQGYNSPLHF. The CDR3 coding sequence is TGTGCCAGCAGCCAAGCTCTCCAGGGGTATAATTCACCCCTCCACTTT.